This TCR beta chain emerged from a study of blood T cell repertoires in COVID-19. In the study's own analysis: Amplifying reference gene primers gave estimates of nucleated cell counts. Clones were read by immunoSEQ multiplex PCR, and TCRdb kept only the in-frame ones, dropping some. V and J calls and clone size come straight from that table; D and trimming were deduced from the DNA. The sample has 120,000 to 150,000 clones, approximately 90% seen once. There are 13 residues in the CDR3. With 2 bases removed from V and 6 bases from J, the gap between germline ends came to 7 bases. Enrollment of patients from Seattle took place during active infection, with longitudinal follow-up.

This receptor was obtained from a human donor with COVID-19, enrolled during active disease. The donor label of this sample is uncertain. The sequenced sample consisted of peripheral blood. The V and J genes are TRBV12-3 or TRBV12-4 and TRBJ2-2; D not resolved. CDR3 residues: CASSLHFAGELFF. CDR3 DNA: TGTGCCAGCAGTTTACATTTTGCCGGGGAGCTGTTTTTT.